One and the same sample provided the 22 T cell receptor beta chains below, sequenced in a study of blood T cell repertoires in COVID-19. Profiled with immunoSEQ multiplex PCR; TCRdb holds only in-frame clones, not every one. The repertoire consists of about 280,000 clones, with 85% occurring once and the leading ten covering approximately 12%. The sequenced sample was peripheral blood. Source of these receptors: a human donor in a cohort sampled during active COVID-19.

The chain recombines TRBV18 with TRBJ2-1; D perhaps matches TRBD2 (5 bases). The germline V and J ends were trimmed by 2 bases and 8 bases, with 13 bases remaining between them. From germline, CDR1 is KGHSH and CDR2 LQKENI. The CDR3 spans 14 residues. CDR3 sequence (DNA): TGTGCCAGCTCACCAACGACCACTAGAGATGAGCAGTTCTTC. This gives the protein CASSPTTTRDEQFF.

The CDR3 here is CATSDPRNEQFF. In DNA, the CDR3 is TGTGCCACCAGTGACCCGAGGAATGAGCAGTTCTTC. The chain combines TRBV24-1 with TRBJ2-1; no clear D. V was shortened by 4 bases and J by 7 bases, with 7 bases between the two germline ends. Germline V gene sequence: CDR1 KGHDR, CDR2 SFDVKD. The CDR3 runs to 12 residues.

V is TRBV7-2 and J is TRBJ1-1, with no clear D. The CDR3 extends over 16 amino acids. In germline, CDR1 is SGHTA, CDR2 FQGNSA. V was clipped by 0 bases and J by 1 base, with 12 bases between them. Written as DNA, the CDR3 is TGTGCCAGCAGCTTAGCAATTGTCGGTTCGAACACTGAAGCTTTCTTT. Translation: CASSLAIVGSNTEAFF. Full variable domain (remainder filled in from reference TRBV7-2 and TRBJ1-1): GAGVSQSPSNKVTEKGKDVELRCDPISGHTALYWYRQSLGQGLEFLIYFQGNSAPDKSGLPSDRFSAERTGGSVSTLTIQRTQQEDSAVYLCASSLAIVGSNTEAFFGQGTRLTVV.

This chain connects TRBV19 to TRBJ1-1; 7 bases align to TRBD1. There are 15 residues in the CDR3. CDR1 and CDR2 (germline): LNHDA, SQIVND (reference sequence). J gave up 3 bases and V 6 bases, and 10 bases lay outside the gene matches. The DNA for the CDR3 is TGTGCCAGTAGAATGGACAGGTCGCAGGACACTGAAGCTTTCTTT. Translated: CASRMDRSQDTEAFF.

The V call is TRBV7-2, the J call TRBJ2-1; 10 bases line up with TRBD2. V shed 2 bases and J 13 bases; nucleotides not matched to a gene: 11. The CDR3 contains 15 residues. The germline V gene has CDR1 SGHTA and CDR2 FQGNSA. The DNA for the CDR3 is TGTGCCAGCAGCTTATCCCCAACTAGCGGGACTCCCCAGTTCTTC. Amino acid sequence: CASSLSPTSGTPQFF.

This sequence joins TRBV27 and TRBJ1-6; 7 nucleotides line up with TRBD1. There are 14 residues in the CDR3. Germline values: CDR1 MNHEY, CDR2 SMNVEV (reference sequence). The V segment lost 3 bases and the J segment 7 bases; nucleotides outside the gene matches: 3. This CDR3 is CASSFRDRNSPLHF. In DNA, the CDR3 is TGTGCCAGCAGTTTCCGGGACAGAAATTCACCCCTCCACTTT.

The table lists this clone with a count of one. V is TRBV6-5 and J is TRBJ2-3; 9 bases match TRBD2. The CDR3 is made up of 15 amino acids. Germline lookup yields CDR1 MNHEY and CDR2 SVGAGI. With 3 bases clipped from V and 5 bases from J, the junction kept 6 bases outside the gene matches. The CDR3 spells CASSYGTSTGDTQYF. The DNA of the CDR3 is TGTGCCAGCAGTTATGGGACTAGCACTGGAGATACGCAGTATTTT.

Ten or more counts support this clone. The CDR3 loop is CASSLRDRGTGELFF. In DNA form, the CDR3 reads TGTGCCAGCAGCCTAAGGGACAGGGGAACCGGGGAGCTGTTTTTT. The chain uses TRBV3-1 (or the pseudogene TRBV3-2) and TRBJ2-2; 10 positions match TRBD1. The CDR3 extends over 15 amino acids. Germline trimming cut 4 bases from V and 5 bases from J; bases unmatched to any gene: 4. Per germline, CDR1 LGHDT and CDR2 YNNKEL (reference sequence).

This chain uses TRBV7-9 with TRBJ2-1; D gene unclear. Germline V gene data show CDR1 as SEHNR and CDR2 as FQNEAQ (reference sequence). The V gene lost 2 bases and the J gene lost 5 bases, with 13 bases spanning the gap. CDR3 length equals 15 residues. CDR3 amino acids: CASSLRSAGHNEQFF. The CDR3 DNA is TGTGCCAGCAGCTTAAGATCAGCTGGGCACAATGAGCAGTTCTTC.

V is TRBV2 and J is TRBJ2-1; a possible D gene is TRBD1 (5 bases). Germline V gene data show CDR1 as SNHLY and CDR2 as FYNNEI. The CDR3 has 16 amino acids. Trimming stripped 5 bases from V and 6 bases from J, with 20 bases between. CDR3 sequence: CASSSLRQKGPNEQFF. CDR3 bases: TGTGCCAGCAGTTCCCTGAGACAGAAGGGCCCCAATGAGCAGTTCTTC.

The chain carries TRBV18 and TRBJ1-1; 7 bases fit TRBD1. CDR1 KGHSH and CDR2 LQKENI come from the germline V gene. The CDR3 sequence is 12 residues long. V dropped 6 bases and J dropped 7; count of bases not matched to a gene: 5. CDR3 sequence (DNA): TGTGCCAGCTCCCCAGACAGGGTTGAAGCTTTCTTT. Its protein is CASSPDRVEAFF.

V usage is TRBV6-5 and J usage is TRBJ1-6, with D maybe TRBD1 (5 bases). The CDR3 extends over 15 amino acids. V shed 3 bases and J shed 9 bases, with 15 bases lying between them. Germline lookup yields CDR1 MNHEY and CDR2 SVGAGI. The CDR3 DNA follows: TGTGCCAGCAGTTATGGTTTAGGGGTTGGTTCACCCCTCCACTTT. This codes for CASSYGLGVGSPLHF.

V usage is TRBV6-5 and J usage is TRBJ2-7, with 13 bases lining up with TRBD2. CDR1 and CDR2 (germline): MNHEY, SVGAGI. Trimming took 6 bases from V and 11 from J; bases not matched to a gene: 10. The CDR3 spans 14 residues. The CDR3 region is CASRTTGTSGKEYF. The DNA for the CDR3 is TGTGCCAGCAGAACGACCGGGACTAGCGGGAAGGAGTACTTC.

The chain joins TRBV6-5 to TRBJ2-3, with TRBD2 identical over 7 bases. The V segment lost 6 bases and the J segment 4 bases; nucleotides outside the gene matches: 10. Germline assignment: CDR1 MNHEY and CDR2 SVGAGI. This CDR3 region has 15 residues. This chain's CDR3 is CASRVLGGGPDTQYF. CDR3 nucleotides: TGTGCCAGCAGGGTCCTTGGGGGAGGGCCAGATACGCAGTATTTT.

The rearrangement uses TRBV2 and TRBJ2-6, with a weak D call TRBD1 (6 bases). The CDR3 is 15 residues long. V was clipped by 3 bases and J by 2 bases, with 8 bases between them. Germline CDR1 and CDR2: SNHLY and FYNNEI. This chain's CDR3 is CASSDRGAGANVLTF. DNA for the CDR3: TGTGCCAGCAGTGACAGGGGTGCTGGGGCCAACGTCCTGACTTTC.

This sequence joins TRBV2 and TRBJ1-2; no clear D. Looked up from germline, CDR1 is SNHLY and CDR2 is FYNNEI. Trimming stripped 2 bases from V and 5 bases from J, with 6 bases between. The CDR3 totals 12 residues. The CDR3 DNA reads TGTGCCAGCAGTGAAAACACGTATGGCTACACCTTC. Its translation is CASSENTYGYTF.

This chain uses TRBV24-1 with TRBJ2-1, with 8 bases aligning to TRBD1. There are 11 residues in the CDR3. From germline, CDR1 is KGHDR and CDR2 SFDVKD. Unmatched junction bases numbered 3, after V lost 10 bases and J lost 8 bases. The CDR3 DNA reads as TGTGCCACAGGACAGGGACATGAGCAGTTCTTC. Protein: CATGQGHEQFF.

The CDR3 bases are TGTGCCAGTAAGGCGGGAGACGGATACAATGAGCAGTTCTTC. Its protein is CASKAGDGYNEQFF. The chain is built from TRBV19 and TRBJ2-1; TRBD2 agrees at 7 bases. CDR3 length: 14 residues. V trimming: 7 bases; J trimming: 4 bases; junction bases outside the gene matches: 7. Germline V gene lookup returns CDR1 LNHDA and CDR2 SQIVND (reference sequence).

In its sample, this clone was seen a few times. The J gene is TRBJ2-7, the V gene TRBV15, with TRBD2 matching 10 bases. Germline V gene data show CDR1 as LNHNV and CDR2 as YYDKDF (reference sequence). V was pared by 0 bases and J by 2 bases, with 10 bases of the junction left unmatched. The CDR3 is 18 residues long. The CDR3 region is CATSRDGRGSGRAYEQYF. The CDR3 nucleotides are TGTGCCACCAGCAGAGATGGGCGAGGGAGCGGGAGGGCCTACGAGCAGTACTTC.

The chain joins TRBV9 to TRBJ2-5; possible D gene TRBD1, 5 bases. The CDR3 contains 15 residues. Germline CDR1 reads SGDLS; CDR2 reads YYNGEE. V gave up 3 bases and J gave up 1 base, with 13 bases separating them. The CDR3 protein is CASSGGAGTQETQYF. CDR3 in DNA: TGTGCCAGCAGCGGGGGCGCAGGTACCCAAGAGACCCAGTACTTC.

The rearrangement uses TRBV27 and TRBJ1-5; 9 positions agree with TRBD1. Germline CDR1 is MNHEY and CDR2 is SMNVEV (reference sequence). The V and J ends lost 7 bases and 4 bases, in that order; junction bases with no gene match: 5. CDR3 length: 14 residues. Here the CDR3 DNA reads TGTGCCAGCAAGCAGGGACAGGGAAATCAGCCCCAGCATTTT. Translated, it gives CASKQGQGNQPQHF.

The rearrangement uses TRBV2 and TRBJ2-2; 7 bases are a match to TRBD1. From germline, CDR1 is SNHLY and CDR2 FYNNEI. The CDR3 runs 14 residues. V shed 2 bases, J shed 6 bases, and the junction held 3 bases outside the gene matches. In nucleotides, the CDR3 is TGTGCCAGCAGTGAAAGAGGACAGGCCGGGGAGCTGTTTTTT. Translated, it gives CASSERGQAGELFF.